These 5 T cell receptor beta chains were all obtained from the same sample, sequenced in a study of CXCR3-negative and CXCR3-positive naive CD8 T cells. The study made its TRB cDNA libraries by 5' RACE, adding UMI labels. Using the 5' RACE reads, TCRdb records one entry per CDR3 protein without DNA. Recorded for this sample: around 92,000 distinct CDR3 sequences. Sequenced sample: naive CXCR3- CD8+ T cells from blood. Subset noted: CD45RO-CCR7+CD27+CD95- naive CD8+ T cells lacking CXCR3 (TNR3-). Every receptor here comes from a human donor in good health. Some clones in this sample may be carry-over from other donors' samples.

This chain uses TRBV19 with TRBJ2-7. Germline V gives CDR1 LNHDA, CDR2 SQIVND (reference sequence). The CDR3 consists of 14 residues. The CDR3: CASSPTGTAYEQYF.

This sequence joins TRBV7-2 and TRBJ2-1. This CDR3 comprises 12 residues. The germline gives CDR1 SGHTA, CDR2 FQGNSA. The CDR3 sequence: CASSLAAEKQFF.

The chain employs TRBV29-1 and TRBJ2-7; TCRdb picks TRBD2, but there is no DNA to check that call. CDR3 length equals 11 residues. From germline, CDR1 is SQVTM and CDR2 ANQGSEA. The CDR3 reads CSVLGDYEQYF.

This chain links TRBV7-9 with TRBJ1-1; TCRdb's D call, TRBD1, is unchecked because there is no DNA. The germline CDR1 and CDR2 sequences are SEHNR and FQNEAQ (reference sequence). The CDR3 length is 14 residues. This chain's CDR3 is CASSLVGAGQEAFF.

The J gene is TRBJ2-2, the V gene TRBV29-1; TCRdb names TRBD1, which stays unverified in the absence of DNA. The V gene's germline CDR1 is SQVTM and CDR2 ANQGSEA. This CDR3 is 12 amino acids long. The CDR3 protein is CTGVADTGELFF.